One sample yielded the 17 T cell receptor beta chains listed below, sequenced in a study of Ad26.COV2.S vaccination and SARS-CoV-2 variants. Treatment of the sample: roughly 20 received Ad26.COV2.S at low or high dose, single or two shots; a few received placebo; per-sample allocation not given. Sampling took place 63 days after the first vaccine or placebo injection. Assay used: immunoSEQ multiplex PCR; TCRdb lists only in-frame clones, some missing. The sample consists of hundreds of thousands of clones, about 87% of them appearing once. Sample: peripheral blood, taken in a trial of Ad26.COV2.S vaccine versus placebo. Receptors originate from a person between 18 and 60 years old who received the Ad26.COV2.S COVID-19 vaccine or a placebo.

The chain is built from TRBV7-4 and TRBJ1-6; D remains unclear. Trimming shortened V by 1 base and J by 0 bases, and 7 bases separated the two germline ends. CDR3 length equals 16 residues. From germline, CDR1 is SGHVT and CDR2 SQSDAQ. The DNA of the CDR3 is TGTGCCAGCAGCTTAGGCCCAAGCTCCTATAATTCACCCCTCCACTTT. This encodes CASSLGPSSYNSPLHF.

V usage is TRBV29-1 and J usage is TRBJ1-6; the match to TRBD1 covers 9 bases. The CDR3 runs 13 residues. The V gene's germline CDR1 is SQVTM and CDR2 ANQGSEA. The V gene end was trimmed by 6 bases and the J gene end by 7 bases; junction bases not matched to a gene: 4. The CDR3 nucleotides are TGCAGCGTGGCCGGGACAGGGAATTCACCCCTCCACTTT. The encoded protein is CSVAGTGNSPLHF.

J is TRBJ1-2 and V is TRBV5-5, with 7 bases fitting TRBD1. CDR1 is SGHKS, CDR2 YYEKEE, per germline (reference sequence). This CDR3 has 15 amino acids. After removal of 0 bases from V and 7 bases from J, the junction contained 9 bases not matched to a gene. The DNA of the CDR3 is TGTGCCAGCAGCTTGGTCACAGGGGAAGGCTTTGGCTACACCTTC. It encodes CASSLVTGEGFGYTF.

The rearrangement uses TRBV19 and TRBJ1-5, with a tentative D call TRBD1 (5 bases). Trimming removed 5 bases from V and 0 bases from J, with 11 bases in between. The germline CDR1 and CDR2 sequences are LNHDA and SQIVND (reference sequence). This CDR3 spans 15 amino acids. In nucleotides, the CDR3 is TGTGCCAGTAGTCGGGACGGTCTTAGCAATCAGCCCCAGCATTTT. Protein sequence: CASSRDGLSNQPQHF.

The chain is built from TRBV5-1 and TRBJ2-2, with 7 bases aligning to TRBD1. V shed 0 bases, J shed 3 bases, and the junction held 2 bases outside the gene matches. In germline, CDR1 is SGHRS, CDR2 YFSETQ. This CDR3 region has 15 residues. CDR3 protein: CASSLGQGYTGELFF. CDR3 nucleotide sequence: TGCGCCAGCAGCTTGGGACAGGGATACACCGGGGAGCTGTTTTTT.

The chain links TRBV4-1 to TRBJ1-1, with D possibly being TRBD1 (5 bases). The CDR3 length is 13 residues. V dropped 0 bases and J dropped 7 bases, with 9 bases sitting between them. The germline gives CDR1 MGHRA, CDR2 YSYEKL. In DNA form, the CDR3 reads TGCGCCAGCAGCCAAGACGGGGGTAATGAAGCTTTCTTT. Its translation: CASSQDGGNEAFF.

The J gene is TRBJ2-7, the V gene TRBV6-2 or TRBV6-3, with D possibly TRBD1 on 6 matching bases. Germline loops: CDR1 MNHEY, CDR2 SVGEGT. V lost 6 bases and J lost 3, with 15 bases in between. The CDR3 is 14 amino acids. The CDR3, as DNA: TGTGCCAGCAGACCTCCGGGACAAGTCTACGAGCAGTACTTC. This sequence encodes CASRPPGQVYEQYF.

This chain connects TRBV9 to TRBJ2-3; 11 bases are a match to TRBD2. This CDR3 is built from 16 residues. Germline CDR1 and CDR2: SGDLS and YYNGEE. V gave up 4 bases and J gave up 2 bases; unmatched junction bases: 6. The CDR3 nucleotides are TGTGCCAGCAGCACCAGACTAGCGGGATACACAGATACGCAGTATTTT. It is translated as CASSTRLAGYTDTQYF.

The chain couples TRBV6-5 to TRBJ1-1; maybe TRBD1 (5 bases). V shed 6 bases and J shed 4 bases, with 15 bases lying between them. The CDR3 has 14 amino acids. Per the germline V gene, CDR1 is MNHEY and CDR2 is SVGAGI. The CDR3 is CASRTSGIGTEAFF. As DNA, the CDR3 is TGTGCCAGCAGGACATCAGGGATCGGCACTGAAGCTTTCTTT.

The chain employs TRBV7-2 and TRBJ1-3, with D perhaps TRBD1 (6 bases). The CDR3 contains 17 residues. CDR1 is SGHTA, CDR2 FQGNSA, per germline. Trimming cost V 2 bases and J 1 base, with 15 bases left between them. CDR3: CASSLIRTDYSGNTIYF. Here the CDR3 DNA reads TGTGCCAGCAGCTTAATCCGGACAGACTATTCTGGAAACACCATATATTTT.

The rearrangement uses TRBV18 and TRBJ1-2; D is possibly TRBD1 (6 bases). The V gene's germline CDR1 is KGHSH and CDR2 LQKENI. The CDR3 contains 14 residues. V lost 5 bases to trimming and J lost 3 bases, with 13 bases between them. CDR3 nucleotides: TGTGCCAGCTCAAAAAGCAGGGGAGACTATGGCTACACCTTC. Protein sequence: CASSKSRGDYGYTF. The full variable domain, rest sourced from reference TRBV18 and TRBJ1-2, is NAGVMQNPRHLVRRRGQEARLRCSPMKGHSHVYWYRQLPEEGLKFMVYLQKENIIDESGMPKERFSAEFPKEGPSILRIQQVVRGDSAAYFCASSKSRGDYGYTFGSGTRLTVV.

CDR3 loop: CASSLATRSTGNEQFF. The CDR3 DNA is TGCGCCAGCAGCTTGGCCACCCGATCTACGGGGAATGAGCAGTTCTTC. The chain employs TRBV5-1 and TRBJ2-1, with TRBD2 as a possible D gene (5 bases). V was trimmed by 0 bases and J by 7 bases, leaving 17 bases between them. The V gene's germline CDR1 is SGHRS and CDR2 YFSETQ. The CDR3 contains 16 residues.

The J gene is TRBJ1-2, the V gene TRBV3-1 (or the pseudogene TRBV3-2); no clear D gene. The V end lost 2 bases, the J end lost 7 bases, and 11 bases lay between the germline ends. Germline loops: CDR1 LGHDT, CDR2 YNNKEL (reference sequence). The CDR3 extends over 13 amino acids. For the CDR3, the DNA is TGTGCCAGCAGCCAATTAGCCGGGGTTGGCTACACCTTC. It translates to CASSQLAGVGYTF.

This clone was seen repeatedly, ten times or more. This chain uses TRBV28 with TRBJ1-1, with 9 positions matching TRBD1. V dropped 5 bases and J dropped 2; count of bases not matched to a gene: 12. Germline lookup yields CDR1 MDHEN and CDR2 SYDVKM. The CDR3 spans 17 residues. Written as DNA, the CDR3 is TGTGCCAGCAGTGCAACTCCGGGACAGGGAGTTAACACTGAAGCTTTCTTT. Translating gives CASSATPGQGVNTEAFF.

J is TRBJ1-4 and V is TRBV5-4; D possibly corresponds to TRBD1 (6 bases). Trimming cost V 3 bases and J 4 bases, with 13 bases left between them. Per germline, CDR1 SGHNT and CDR2 YYREEE (reference sequence). CDR3 size: 15 residues. CDR3 loop: CASSSRTEGNEKLFF. CDR3 coding DNA: TGTGCCAGCAGCTCCAGGACAGAGGGTAATGAAAAACTGTTTTTT.

This chain joins TRBV29-1 and TRBJ2-7, with D possibly being TRBD1 or TRBD2 (5 bases each). With 3 bases removed from V and 4 bases from J, the gap between germline ends came to 10 bases. Germline CDR1 reads SQVTM; CDR2 reads ANQGSEA. The length of the CDR3 is 12 residues. The CDR3, as DNA: TGCAGCGTTGAGAGGGGCCAATACGAGCAGTACTTC. Its translation: CSVERGQYEQYF.

The chain combines TRBV28 with TRBJ1-5, with 10 bases aligning to TRBD1. Germline trimming cut 5 bases from V and 5 bases from J; bases unmatched to any gene: 15. CDR1 is MDHEN, CDR2 SYDVKM, per germline. CDR3 length equals 18 residues. The DNA of the CDR3 is TGTGCCAGCAGTCCACCCCTGGCAGGGACAGGGGCCTATCAGCCCCAGCATTTT. Translating it yields CASSPPLAGTGAYQPQHF. Filled out from reference TRBV28 and TRBJ1-5, the complete variable domain reads DVKVTQSSRYLVKRTGEKVFLECVQDMDHENMFWYRQDPGLGLRLIYFSYDVKMKEKGDIPEGYSVSREKKERFSLILESASTNQTSMYLCASSPPLAGTGAYQPQHFGDGTRLSIL.